Sequencing of this TCR beta chain was carried out in a study of CD8+ T cells in alopecia areata. Study results and caveats: While patients received tofacitinib, many expanded lesional clones remained present in scalp and blood. One nonresponder leaves baseline CD8+ expansion's link to response uncertain. Sequencing of scalp samples also captures resident alphabeta T cells of normal skin. Clonality in the scalp and expanded CD8+ clones ranked among the top 100 were significantly decreased by tofacitinib.

The treatment was: oral pan-JAK inhibitor, 5-10 mg twice daily. As for this clone: Its specificity is not known.

Germline assignment: CDR1 SGHDT and CDR2 YYEEEE. CDR3 length equals 14 residues. V lost 4 bases to trimming and J lost 5 bases; unmatched junction nucleotides: 8. Once RNA had been extracted, it was reverse transcribed into cDNA to act as the sequencing template. Clones were sequenced by immunoSEQ multiplex PCR, and TCRdb holds only the in-frame ones, with some missing. The sample yields 90,000 to 150,000 clones, around 56% seen once. The clonotype comes from a human donor with alopecia areata. The sequencing used CD4+ T cells sorted from blood, collected at week 4, from a patient treated with tofacitinib. V is TRBV5-6 and J is TRBJ1-2, with 7 bases lining up with TRBD1. This CDR3 reads CASSTDRQRYGYTF. The CDR3 bases are TGTGCCAGCAGCACGGACAGGCAACGTTATGGCTACACCTTC.